A selection of T cell receptor beta chains follows, all from one sample in a study of CD8 T cells in ankylosing spondylitis. TCRdb reprocessed the 5' RACE reads via MiXCR and lists one record per CDR3 protein. The sample shows 9,900 or so distinct CDR3 sequences, roughly 6% of them seen only once. Sequencing was carried out using blood, either unsorted or a sorted T cell fraction (not recorded which). These receptors came from a female donor with ankylosing spondylitis or in good health (not recorded which). CDR3s include the opening cysteine and the closing phenylalanine or tryptophan. D genes are given only for firm matches. Rows may omit the clone size; those that give it use once, few, many or a size class.

abundance: many
j_gene: TRBJ1-1
d_gene: NA
v_gene: TRBV9
CDR3aa: CASSPRGDPALVNTEAFF
CDR3nt: TGTGCCAGCAGCCCTCGAGGGGACCCCGCGTTGGTGAACACTGAAGCTTTCTTT

abundance: medium-sized
j_gene: TRBJ1-1
d_gene: TRBD1
v_gene: TRBV9
CDR3aa: CASSTRDRANTEAFF
CDR3nt: TGTGCCAGCAGCACGAGGGACAGGGCGAACACTGAAGCTTTCTTT

abundance: medium-sized
j_gene: TRBJ2-7
d_gene: TRBD1
v_gene: TRBV9
CDR3aa: CASSPGTGLYEQYF
CDR3nt: TGTGCCAGCAGCCCTGGGACAGGACTCTACGAGCAGTACTTC

abundance: many
j_gene: TRBJ1-1
d_gene: TRBD1
v_gene: TRBV9
CDR3aa: CASSETGGLNTEAFF
CDR3nt: TGTGCCAGCAGCGAGACAGGGGGCCTGAACACTGAAGCTTTCTTT

abundance: medium-sized
j_gene: TRBJ2-1
d_gene: TRBD1
v_gene: TRBV9
CDR3aa: CASSVSRGTYNEQFF
CDR3nt: TGTGCCAGCAGCGTAAGCAGGGGGACCTACAATGAGCAGTTCTTC

abundance: many
j_gene: TRBJ2-6
d_gene: NA
v_gene: TRBV9
CDR3aa: CASSSPRDSGANVLTF
CDR3nt: TGTGCCAGCAGCTCCCCCAGGGACTCTGGGGCCAACGTCCTGACTTTC

abundance: many
j_gene: TRBJ2-7
d_gene: TRBD2
v_gene: TRBV9
CDR3aa: CASSVEGTAGVYEQYF
CDR3nt: TGTGCCAGCAGCGTAGAGGGAACAGCGGGAGTTTACGAGCAGTACTTC

abundance: medium-sized
j_gene: TRBJ2-5
d_gene: NA
v_gene: TRBV9
CDR3aa: CASSGDSGQETQYF
CDR3nt: TGTGCCAGCAGCGGAGACAGTGGACAAGAGACCCAGTACTTC

abundance: NA
j_gene: TRBJ1-3
d_gene: TRBD1
v_gene: TRBV9
CDR3aa: CASSETGGPGNTIYF
CDR3nt: TGTGCCAGCAGCGAGACAGGGGGCCCTGGAAACACCATATATTTT

abundance: many
j_gene: TRBJ2-1
d_gene: TRBD2
v_gene: TRBV9
CDR3aa: CASSVAGGRYEQFF
CDR3nt: TGTGCCAGCAGCGTAGCGGGGGGGCGTTATGAGCAGTTCTTC

abundance: medium-sized
j_gene: TRBJ2-5
d_gene: NA
v_gene: TRBV9
CDR3aa: CASSSDREAETQYF
CDR3nt: TGTGCCAGCAGTTCAGACAGGGAGGCGGAGACCCAGTACTTC

abundance: many
j_gene: TRBJ1-3
d_gene: NA
v_gene: TRBV9
CDR3aa: CASSSSSGNTIYF
CDR3nt: TGTGCCAGCAGCTCAAGCTCTGGAAACACCATATATTTT

abundance: medium-sized
j_gene: TRBJ2-3
d_gene: TRBD1
v_gene: TRBV9
CDR3aa: CASSDPTGTDTQYF
CDR3nt: TGTGCCAGCAGTGATCCGACAGGGACAGATACGCAGTATTTT

abundance: NA
j_gene: TRBJ2-2
d_gene: NA
v_gene: TRBV9
CDR3aa: CASSARTHHTGELFF
CDR3nt: TGTGCCAGCAGCGCCCGGACACACCACACCGGGGAGCTGTTTTTT

abundance: many
j_gene: TRBJ1-2
d_gene: NA
v_gene: TRBV9
CDR3aa: CASSVGSVMNGYTF
CDR3nt: TGTGCCAGCAGCGTAGGATCTGTAATGAATGGCTACACCTTC

abundance: medium-sized
j_gene: TRBJ2-1
d_gene: NA
v_gene: TRBV9
CDR3aa: CASSRGGDSIDEQFF
CDR3nt: TGTGCCAGCAGCCGAGGGGGGGACAGCATAGATGAGCAGTTCTTC

abundance: medium-sized
j_gene: TRBJ1-5
d_gene: NA
v_gene: TRBV9
CDR3aa: CASSLGDTTNQPQHF
CDR3nt: TGTGCCAGCAGCCTAGGGGACACAACCAATCAGCCCCAGCATTTT

abundance: NA
j_gene: TRBJ2-3
d_gene: NA
v_gene: TRBV9
CDR3aa: CASSVALLGDTQYF
CDR3nt: TGTGCCAGCAGCGTAGCTCTCCTTGGAGATACGCAGTATTTT